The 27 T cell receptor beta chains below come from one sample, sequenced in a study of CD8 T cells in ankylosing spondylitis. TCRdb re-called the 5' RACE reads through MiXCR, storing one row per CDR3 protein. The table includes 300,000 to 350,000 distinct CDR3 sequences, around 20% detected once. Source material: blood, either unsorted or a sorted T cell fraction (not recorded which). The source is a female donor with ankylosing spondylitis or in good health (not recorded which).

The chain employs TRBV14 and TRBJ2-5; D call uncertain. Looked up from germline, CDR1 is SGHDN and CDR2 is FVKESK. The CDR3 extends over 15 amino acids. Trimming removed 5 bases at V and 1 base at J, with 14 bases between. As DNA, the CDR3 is TGTGCCAGCAGCGCCGCGTCTCTACCCCAAGAGACCCAGTACTTC. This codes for CASSAASLPQETQYF.

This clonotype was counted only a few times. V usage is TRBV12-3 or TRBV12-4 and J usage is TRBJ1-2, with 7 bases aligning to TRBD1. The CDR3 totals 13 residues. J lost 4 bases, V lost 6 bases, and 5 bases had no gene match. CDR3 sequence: CASSRGTVYGYTF. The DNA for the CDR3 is TGTGCCAGCAGCCGAGGGACAGTCTATGGCTACACCTTC.

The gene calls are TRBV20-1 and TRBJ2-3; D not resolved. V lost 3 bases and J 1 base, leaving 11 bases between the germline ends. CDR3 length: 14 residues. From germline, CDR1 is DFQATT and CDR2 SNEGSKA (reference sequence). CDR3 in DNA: TGCAGTGCTAGGTCTCCTATCCGCACAGATACGCAGTATTTT. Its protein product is CSARSPIRTDTQYF.

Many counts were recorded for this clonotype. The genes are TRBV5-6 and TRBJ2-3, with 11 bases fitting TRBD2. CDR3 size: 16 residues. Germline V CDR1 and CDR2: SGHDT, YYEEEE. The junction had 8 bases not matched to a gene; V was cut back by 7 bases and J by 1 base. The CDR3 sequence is CASRWTLAGGTDTQYF. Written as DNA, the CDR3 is TGTGCCAGCCGATGGACACTAGCGGGAGGCACAGATACGCAGTATTTT.

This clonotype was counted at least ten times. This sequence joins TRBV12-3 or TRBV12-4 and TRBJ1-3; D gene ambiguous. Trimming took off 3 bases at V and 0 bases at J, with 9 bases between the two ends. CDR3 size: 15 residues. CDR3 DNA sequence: TGTGCCAGCAGTTTCCGACGGGACTCTGGAAACACCATATATTTT. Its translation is CASSFRRDSGNTIYF.

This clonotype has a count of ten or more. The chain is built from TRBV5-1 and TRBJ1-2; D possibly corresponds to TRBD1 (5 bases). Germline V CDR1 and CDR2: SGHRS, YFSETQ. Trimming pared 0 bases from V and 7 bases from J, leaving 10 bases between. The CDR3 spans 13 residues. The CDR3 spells CASSLVQGGGYTF. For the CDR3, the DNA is TGCGCCAGCAGCTTGGTGCAGGGCGGTGGCTACACCTTC.

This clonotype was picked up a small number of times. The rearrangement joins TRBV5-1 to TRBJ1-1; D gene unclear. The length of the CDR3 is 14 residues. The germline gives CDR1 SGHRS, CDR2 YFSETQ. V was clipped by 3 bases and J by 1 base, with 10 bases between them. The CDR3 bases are TGCGCCAGCAGCTATTCTTCTGGGAACACTGAAGCTTTCTTT. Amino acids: CASSYSSGNTEAFF.

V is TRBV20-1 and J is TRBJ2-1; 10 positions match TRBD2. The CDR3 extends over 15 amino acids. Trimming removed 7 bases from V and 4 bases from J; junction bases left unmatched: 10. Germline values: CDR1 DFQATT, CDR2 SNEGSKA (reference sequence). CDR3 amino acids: CSGTSGTIEYNEQFF. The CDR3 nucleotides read TGCAGTGGGACTAGCGGAACCATTGAATACAATGAGCAGTTCTTC.

CDR3: CASTSGTENTEAFF. The CDR3 DNA sequence: TGTGCCAGCACTTCCGGGACAGAGAACACTGAAGCTTTCTTT. V and J are TRBV12-3 or TRBV12-4 and TRBJ1-1; TRBD1 agrees at 7 bases. V trimming: 7 bases; J trimming: 1 base; junction bases outside the gene matches: 6. This CDR3 has 14 residues.

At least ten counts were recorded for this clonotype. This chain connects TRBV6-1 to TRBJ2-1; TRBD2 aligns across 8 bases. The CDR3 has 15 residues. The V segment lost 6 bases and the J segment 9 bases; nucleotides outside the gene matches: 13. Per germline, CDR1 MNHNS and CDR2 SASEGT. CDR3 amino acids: CASSPRTSIGGEQFF. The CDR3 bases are TGTGCCAGCAGCCCTCGGACTAGCATAGGGGGTGAGCAGTTCTTC.

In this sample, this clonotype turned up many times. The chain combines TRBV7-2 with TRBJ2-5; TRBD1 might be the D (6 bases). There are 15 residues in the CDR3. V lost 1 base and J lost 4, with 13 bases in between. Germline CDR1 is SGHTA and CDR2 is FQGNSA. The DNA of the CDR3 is TGTGCCAGCAGCTTAGGTGGCAGGGGAAGAGAGACCCAGTACTTC. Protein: CASSLGGRGRETQYF.

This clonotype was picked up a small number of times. In DNA form, the CDR3 reads TGTGCCAGCAGCCCCACCCGACTAGCGACGGAGGGGACCCAGTACTTC. Translation: CASSPTRLATEGTQYF. The chain links TRBV11-2 to TRBJ2-5, with TRBD2 matching over 8 bases. The CDR3 loop spans 16 amino acids. CDR1 SGHAT and CDR2 FQNNGV come from the germline V gene. Losses at the gene ends were 5 bases for V and 7 bases for J; bases not matched to a gene: 15.

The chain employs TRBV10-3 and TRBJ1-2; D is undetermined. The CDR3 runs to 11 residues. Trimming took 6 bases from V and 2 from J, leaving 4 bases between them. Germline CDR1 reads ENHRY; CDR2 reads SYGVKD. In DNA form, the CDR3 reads TGTGCCATCAGACTGAACTATGGCTACACCTTC. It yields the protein CAIRLNYGYTF.

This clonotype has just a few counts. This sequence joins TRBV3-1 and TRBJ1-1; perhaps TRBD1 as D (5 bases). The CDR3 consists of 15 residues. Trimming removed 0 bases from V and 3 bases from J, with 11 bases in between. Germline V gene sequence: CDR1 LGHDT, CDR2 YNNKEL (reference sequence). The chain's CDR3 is CASSQDRAGDTEAFF. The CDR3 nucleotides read TGTGCCAGCAGCCAAGACAGGGCTGGGGACACTGAAGCTTTCTTT.

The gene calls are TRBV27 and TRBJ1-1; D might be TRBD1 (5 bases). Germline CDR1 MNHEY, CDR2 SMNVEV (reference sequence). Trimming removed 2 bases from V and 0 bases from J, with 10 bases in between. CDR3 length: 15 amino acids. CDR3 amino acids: CASSLHRRMNTEAFF. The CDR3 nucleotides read TGTGCCAGCAGTTTACACAGGCGGATGAACACTGAAGCTTTCTTT.

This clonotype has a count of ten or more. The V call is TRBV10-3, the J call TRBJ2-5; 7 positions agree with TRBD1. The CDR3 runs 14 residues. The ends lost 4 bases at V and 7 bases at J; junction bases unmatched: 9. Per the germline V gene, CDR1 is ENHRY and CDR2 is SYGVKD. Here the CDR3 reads CAISVVGQEGTQYF. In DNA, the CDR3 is TGTGCCATCAGTGTGGTCGGACAGGAAGGGACCCAGTACTTC.

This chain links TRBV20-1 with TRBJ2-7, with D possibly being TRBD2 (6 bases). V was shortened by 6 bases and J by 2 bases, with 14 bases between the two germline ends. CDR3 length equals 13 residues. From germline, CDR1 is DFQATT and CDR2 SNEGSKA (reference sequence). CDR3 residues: CSAQDGRTYEQYF. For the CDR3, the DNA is TGCAGTGCCCAGGACGGGAGAACCTACGAGCAGTACTTC.

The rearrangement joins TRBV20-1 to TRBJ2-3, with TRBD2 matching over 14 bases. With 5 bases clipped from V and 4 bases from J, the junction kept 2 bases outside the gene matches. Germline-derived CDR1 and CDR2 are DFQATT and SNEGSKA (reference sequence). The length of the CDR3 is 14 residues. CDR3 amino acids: CSAPTSGRADTQYF. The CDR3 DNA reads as TGCAGTGCTCCGACTAGCGGGAGGGCAGATACGCAGTATTTT.

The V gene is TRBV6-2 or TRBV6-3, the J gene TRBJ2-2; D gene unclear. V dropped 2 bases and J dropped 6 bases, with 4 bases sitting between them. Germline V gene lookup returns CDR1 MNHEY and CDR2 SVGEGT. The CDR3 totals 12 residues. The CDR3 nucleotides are TGTGCCAGCAGTTACCGATCCGGGGAGCTGTTTTTT. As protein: CASSYRSGELFF.

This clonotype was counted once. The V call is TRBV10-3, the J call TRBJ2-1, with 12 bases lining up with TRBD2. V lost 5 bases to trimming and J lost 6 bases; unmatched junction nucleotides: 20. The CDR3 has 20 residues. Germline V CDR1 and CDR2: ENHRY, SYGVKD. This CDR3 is CAISSHSGQGGLAGINEQFF. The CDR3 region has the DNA TGTGCCATCAGTTCCCATTCGGGACAGGGAGGACTAGCGGGAATCAATGAGCAGTTCTTC.

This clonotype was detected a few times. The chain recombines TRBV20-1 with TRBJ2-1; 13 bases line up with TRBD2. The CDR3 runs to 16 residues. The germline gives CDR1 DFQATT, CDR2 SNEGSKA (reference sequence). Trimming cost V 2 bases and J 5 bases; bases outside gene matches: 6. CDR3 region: CSARTSGLAGNNEQFF. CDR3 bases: TGCAGTGCTAGAACCTCGGGACTAGCGGGAAACAATGAGCAGTTCTTC.

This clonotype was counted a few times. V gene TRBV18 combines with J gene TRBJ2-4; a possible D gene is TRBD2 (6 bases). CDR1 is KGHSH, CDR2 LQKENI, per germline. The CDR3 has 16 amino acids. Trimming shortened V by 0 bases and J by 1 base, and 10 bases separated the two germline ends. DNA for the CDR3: TGTGCCAGCTCACCACCGGTCGGGAGCGCCAAAAACATTCAGTACTTC. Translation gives CASSPPVGSAKNIQYF.

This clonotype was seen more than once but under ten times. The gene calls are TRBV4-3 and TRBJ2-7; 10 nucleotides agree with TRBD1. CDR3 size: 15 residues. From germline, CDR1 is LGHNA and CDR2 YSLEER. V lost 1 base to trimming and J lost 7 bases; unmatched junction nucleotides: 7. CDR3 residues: CASSQVPGQGREQYF. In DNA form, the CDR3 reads TGCGCCAGCAGCCAAGTTCCGGGACAGGGGAGGGAGCAGTACTTC.

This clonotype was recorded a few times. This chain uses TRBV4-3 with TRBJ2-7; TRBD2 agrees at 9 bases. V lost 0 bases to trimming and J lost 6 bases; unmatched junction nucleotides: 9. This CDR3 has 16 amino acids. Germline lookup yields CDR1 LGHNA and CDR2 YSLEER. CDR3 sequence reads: CASSQDPSGMAGEQYF. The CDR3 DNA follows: TGCGCCAGCAGCCAAGATCCTAGCGGGATGGCAGGCGAGCAGTACTTC.

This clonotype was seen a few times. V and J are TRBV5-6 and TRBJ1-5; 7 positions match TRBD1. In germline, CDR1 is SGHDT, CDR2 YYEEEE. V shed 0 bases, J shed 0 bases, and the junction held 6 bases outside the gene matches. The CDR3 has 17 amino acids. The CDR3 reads CASSLGQGIYSNQPQHF. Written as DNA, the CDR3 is TGTGCCAGCAGCTTGGGACAGGGAATATATAGCAATCAGCCCCAGCATTTT.

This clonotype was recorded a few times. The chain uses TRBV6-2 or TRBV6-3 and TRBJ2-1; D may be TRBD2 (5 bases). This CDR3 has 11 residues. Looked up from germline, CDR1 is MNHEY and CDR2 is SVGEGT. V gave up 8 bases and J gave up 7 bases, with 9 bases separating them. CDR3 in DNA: TGTGCCAGCGGGAGAAGGAATGAGCAGTTCTTC. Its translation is CASGRRNEQFF.

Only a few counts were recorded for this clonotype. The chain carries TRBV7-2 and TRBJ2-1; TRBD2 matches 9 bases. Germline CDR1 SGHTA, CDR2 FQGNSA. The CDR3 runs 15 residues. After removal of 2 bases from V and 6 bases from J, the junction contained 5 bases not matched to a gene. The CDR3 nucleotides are TGTGCCAGCAGCTTATCTAGCGGGGATCCCAATGAGCAGTTCTTC. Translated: CASSLSSGDPNEQFF.